These 32 T cell receptor beta chains were sequenced from one sample in a study of vaccination effects on CD4 cells after COVID-19. Following culture for approximately ten days, CD4+ T cells were isolated. No cognate antigen is known for these TCRs. Sequenced by immunoSEQ multiplex PCR; TCRdb stores in-frame clones only, minus some. The repertoire includes over 45,000 clones, 65% to 80% of them detected once, and approximately 2.8% sits in the top ten. This specimen consisted of CD4+ T cells from PBMCs cultured without peptide, obtained before COVID-19 vaccination. Receptors originate from a human donor who received a COVID-19 vaccine.

The chain is built from TRBV6-5 and TRBJ1-4, with TRBD1 identical over 9 bases. This CDR3 has 14 residues. V trimming: 6 bases; J trimming: 8 bases; junction bases outside the gene matches: 7. Germline-derived CDR1 and CDR2 are MNHEY and SVGAGI. As DNA, the CDR3 is TGTGCCAGCAGCCCGACAGGGGGAAGCGAAAAACTGTTTTTT. The encoded protein is CASSPTGGSEKLFF.

The chain links TRBV29-1 to TRBJ2-6; either TRBD1 or TRBD2 may supply D (7 bases each). Germline CDR1 SQVTM, CDR2 ANQGSEA. V lost 6 bases to trimming and J lost 3 bases, with 24 bases between them. The CDR3 has 18 amino acids. CDR3 residues: CSVDKQGHLAGGANVLTF. CDR3 bases: TGCAGCGTAGATAAACAGGGGCACTTAGCGGGTGGGGCCAACGTCCTGACTTTC.

The chain is built from TRBV28 and TRBJ2-2, with D possibly matching TRBD1 (6 bases). The CDR3 has 14 residues. Germline lookup yields CDR1 MDHEN and CDR2 SYDVKM. Trimming left V 2 bases short and J 6 bases short, with 10 bases between. This chain's CDR3 is CASSLGGLAGELFF. The CDR3 nucleotides are TGTGCCAGCAGTTTAGGGGGCTTAGCCGGGGAGCTGTTTTTT.

V gene TRBV19 combines with J gene TRBJ1-2; 7 bases align to TRBD1. Germline V gene sequence: CDR1 LNHDA, CDR2 SQIVND (reference sequence). The CDR3 loop spans 15 amino acids. Trimming cost V 5 bases and J 2 bases; bases outside gene matches: 8. The CDR3 nucleotides are TGTGCCAGTAGTGAGACAGGGATGAAAAACTATGGCTACACCTTC. Translating it yields CASSETGMKNYGYTF.

The chain links TRBV6-1 to TRBJ2-3, with D unclear. This CDR3 contains 12 residues. Trimming cost V 6 bases and J 3 bases, with 7 bases left between them. Germline CDR1 reads MNHNS; CDR2 reads SASEGT. The CDR3 is CASRARTDTQYF. In nucleotides, the CDR3 is TGTGCCAGCAGGGCAAGGACAGATACGCAGTATTTT.

The chain recombines TRBV5-1 with TRBJ2-5, with TRBD2 matching over 8 bases. This CDR3 contains 15 residues. The germline gives CDR1 SGHRS, CDR2 YFSETQ. Unmatched junction bases numbered 4, after V lost 3 bases and J lost 0 bases. For the CDR3, the DNA is TGCGCCAGCAGCTACCCCGGGGGGGACCAAGAGACCCAGTACTTC. Encoded protein: CASSYPGGDQETQYF.

This rearrangement joins TRBV5-1 to TRBJ1-2; D is undetermined. The CDR3 length is 13 residues. V lost 1 base and J 2 bases, leaving 6 bases between the germline ends. Germline V lookup: CDR1 SGHRS, CDR2 YFSETQ. This CDR3 is CASSLSQNYGYTF. The CDR3 DNA sequence: TGCGCCAGCAGCTTGTCACAGAACTATGGCTACACCTTC. Drawing the rest from reference TRBV5-1 and TRBJ1-2, the complete variable domain is KAGVTQTPRYLIKTRGQQVTLSCSPISGHRSVSWYQQTPGQGLQFLFEYFSETQRNKGNFPGRFSGRQFSNSRSEMNVSTLELGDSALYLCASSLSQNYGYTFGSGTRLTVV.

The chain is built from TRBV12-3 or TRBV12-4 and TRBJ2-3, with no clear D. The CDR3 is 11 amino acids. V lost 5 bases to trimming and J lost 4 bases, with 4 bases between them. CDR3 protein: CASSTADTQYF. In DNA form, the CDR3 reads TGTGCCAGCAGTACAGCAGATACGCAGTATTTT.

The chain carries TRBV24-1 and TRBJ1-5, with 9 bases identical to TRBD1. J lost 8 bases, V lost 3 bases, and 4 bases had no gene match. Per germline, CDR1 KGHDR and CDR2 SFDVKD. The CDR3 length is 14 residues. This CDR3 reads CATSDRTGVKPQHF. The DNA of the CDR3 is TGTGCCACCAGTGATAGGACAGGGGTGAAGCCCCAGCATTTT.

The genes are TRBV4-3 and TRBJ2-1; D gene unclear. Trimming shortened V by 0 bases and J by 4 bases, and 4 bases separated the two germline ends. Germline assignment: CDR1 LGHNA and CDR2 YSLEER. The CDR3 extends over 13 amino acids. DNA of the CDR3: TGCGCCAGCAGCCAAGAGATTTACAATGAGCAGTTCTTC. Translation: CASSQEIYNEQFF.

The chain links TRBV15 to TRBJ2-3; D gene uncertain. V dropped 5 bases and J dropped 6 bases, with 12 bases sitting between them. The CDR3 consists of 13 residues. CDR1 and CDR2 from the germline V gene are LNHNV and YYDKDF (reference sequence). CDR3 nucleotides: TGTGCCACCAGCTTCTCCCCCCCGGATACGCAGTATTTT. Protein: CATSFSPPDTQYF.

The gene calls are TRBV6-5 and TRBJ1-1; possibly TRBD1 for D (6 bases). V lost 2 bases and J lost 0, with 7 bases in between. Germline CDR1 is MNHEY and CDR2 is SVGAGI. This CDR3 comprises 14 residues. The DNA for the CDR3 is TGTGCCAGCAGTTACAGGGGGATGAACACTGAAGCTTTCTTT. This gives the protein CASSYRGMNTEAFF.

This rearrangement joins TRBV9 to TRBJ2-2; TRBD2 aligns across 8 bases. The CDR3 sequence is 16 residues long. Trimming took 3 bases from V and 1 from J; bases not matched to a gene: 5. CDR1 is SGDLS and CDR2 is YYNGEE in the germline V gene. The CDR3 DNA follows: TGTGCCAGCAGCGCGCGGGGGGACAAGAACACCGGGGAGCTGTTTTTT. Its translation is CASSARGDKNTGELFF.

The chain has TRBV21-1 and TRBJ2-5. TRBV21-1 is a pseudogene. The CDR3 contains 14 residues. CDR3 sequence (DNA): TGTGCCAGCAGCGATAACGGGACGCAAGAGACCCAGTACTTC. It yields the protein CASSDNGTQETQYF.

The V call is TRBV2, the J call TRBJ2-3, with D uncertain. CDR1 and CDR2 (germline): SNHLY, FYNNEI. V lost 8 bases and J 8 bases, leaving 8 bases between the germline ends. The CDR3 is 10 amino acids. CDR3 in amino acids: CASGVSTQYF. DNA of the CDR3: TGTGCCAGCGGGGTTAGTACGCAGTATTTT.

This clone has just a few counts. J is TRBJ1-1 and V is TRBV5-1, with a possible D match to TRBD1 (5 bases). Germline V gene data show CDR1 as SGHRS and CDR2 as YFSETQ. This CDR3 contains 13 residues. The ends were cut back, 4 bases at V and 6 bases at J, with 13 bases in the middle. The CDR3 region is CASSPSRVSEAFF. CDR3 in DNA: TGCGCCAGCAGCCCCAGCAGGGTTTCTGAAGCTTTCTTT.

The chain couples TRBV18 to TRBJ1-5; D is unclear. Trimming stripped 6 bases from V and 2 bases from J, with 11 bases between. Germline CDR1 reads KGHSH; CDR2 reads LQKENI. The CDR3 runs to 14 residues. CDR3 DNA sequence: TGTGCCAGCTCCGGGTCAGTGGGCAATCAGCCCCAGCATTTT. It yields the protein CASSGSVGNQPQHF.

This rearrangement joins TRBV14 to TRBJ2-7, with TRBD2 matching 9 bases. The CDR3 loop spans 15 amino acids. Germline V gene sequence: CDR1 SGHDN, CDR2 FVKESK. V shed 1 base, J shed 4 bases, and the junction held 5 bases outside the gene matches. CDR3 sequence: CASSQAGLAKYEQYV. CDR3 nucleotide sequence: TGTGCCAGCAGCCAAGCGGGACTAGCCAAATACGAGCAGTACGTC.

CDR3 sequence reads: CASSLGAVGQPETQYF. DNA for the CDR3: TGTGCCAGCAGCTTGGGGGCAGTCGGGCAGCCAGAGACCCAGTACTTC. This chain joins TRBV5-4 and TRBJ2-5, with no clear D. The CDR3 contains 16 residues. Trimming took off 0 bases at V and 4 bases at J, with 16 bases between the two ends. Germline CDR1 and CDR2: SGHNT and YYREEE (reference sequence).

The chain combines TRBV3-1 (or the pseudogene TRBV3-2) with TRBJ2-7; D perhaps matches TRBD1 (5 bases). Germline V gene sequence: CDR1 LGHDT, CDR2 YNNKEL (reference sequence). V dropped 0 bases and J dropped 7 bases, with 19 bases sitting between them. This CDR3 comprises 16 residues. The CDR3, as DNA: TGTGCCAGCAGCCAAGATAGTGAAGTAGGGGCAGGAGAGCAGTACGTC. Translating gives CASSQDSEVGAGEQYV.

This clone was observed a single time. The chain links TRBV16 to TRBJ1-5; D remains unclear. The germline V and J ends were trimmed by 1 base and 0 bases, with 7 bases remaining between them. The CDR3 is made up of 15 amino acids. Germline CDR1 is KGHSY and CDR2 is FQNENV. CDR3 sequence reads: CASSQYQRSNQPQHF. CDR3 DNA sequence: TGTGCCAGCAGCCAATATCAACGTAGCAATCAGCCCCAGCATTTT.

This chain uses TRBV29-1 with TRBJ2-3, with a tentative D call TRBD1 (6 bases). The CDR3 has 14 amino acids. V was clipped by 5 bases and J by 2 bases, with 14 bases between them. The germline V gene encodes CDR1 SQVTM and CDR2 ANQGSEA. The CDR3, as DNA: TGCAGCGTTACCGGGACACGGATCACAGATACGCAGTATTTT. It encodes CSVTGTRITDTQYF.

This sequence joins TRBV5-3 and TRBJ1-1; D unclear. TRBV5-3 is an ORF for which the function is uncertain. CDR3 size: 15 residues. Trimming shortened V by 1 base and J by 7 bases, and 17 bases separated the two germline ends. CDR3 loop: CARSLRGSLTYEAFF. CDR3 nucleotides: TGTGCCAGAAGCTTGCGAGGGTCGCTCACATATGAAGCTTTCTTT.

This chain connects TRBV3-1 (or the pseudogene TRBV3-2) to TRBJ2-7, with 7 nucleotides matching TRBD1. This CDR3 has 14 amino acids. CDR1 and CDR2 (germline): LGHDT, YNNKEL (reference sequence). Germline trimming cut 2 bases from V and 6 bases from J; bases unmatched to any gene: 7. CDR3 nucleotides: TGTGCCAGCAGCCAATACCGGGACAGCACCGAGCAGTACGTC. As protein: CASSQYRDSTEQYV.

The count of this clone is one. CDR3 sequence: CASSYSPSTNEKLFF. The DNA for the CDR3 is TGTGCCAGCAGTTACTCGCCCTCAACTAATGAAAAACTGTTTTTT. The chain couples TRBV6-2 or TRBV6-3 to TRBJ1-4; the D is unclear. The germline V gene encodes CDR1 MNHEY and CDR2 SVGEGT. The length of the CDR3 is 15 residues. Trimming shortened V by 0 bases and J by 0 bases, and 5 bases separated the two germline ends.

The chain links TRBV2 to TRBJ1-1; D possibly corresponds to TRBD1 (6 bases). V was shortened by 4 bases and J by 0 bases, with 12 bases between the two germline ends. This CDR3 contains 15 residues. Germline CDR1 SNHLY, CDR2 FYNNEI. CDR3 sequence: CASSVGQPMNTEAFF. DNA of the CDR3: TGTGCCAGCAGTGTTGGACAGCCCATGAACACTGAAGCTTTCTTT.

CDR3 DNA sequence: TGTGCCAGCCCTTCAAGGGAGGGACAGGGATATGGCTACACCTTC. Translating it yields CASPSREGQGYGYTF. V usage is TRBV21-1 and J usage is TRBJ1-2; TRBD1, the D gene given by the table, was not confirmed from the DNA. TRBV21-1 represents a pseudogene. There are 15 residues in the CDR3.

The rearrangement links TRBV12-3 or TRBV12-4 to TRBJ1-1, with D uncertain. The CDR3 runs to 12 residues. The germline V and J ends were trimmed by 3 bases and 9 bases, with 11 bases remaining between them. CDR3 in DNA: TGTGCCAGCAGTTTTGGGAGAGGTAAAGCTTTCTTT. Its translation is CASSFGRGKAFF.

This clone occurred once. The chain combines TRBV2 with TRBJ2-7, with D possibly being TRBD2 (5 bases). The CDR3 sequence is 12 residues long. Trimming left V 4 bases short and J 8 bases short, with 12 bases between. Looked up from germline, CDR1 is SNHLY and CDR2 is FYNNEI. In nucleotides, the CDR3 is TGTGCCAGCAGTGCGTCCAGCGGACAGCAGTACGTC. This gives the protein CASSASSGQQYV.

This chain links TRBV6-2 or TRBV6-3 with TRBJ2-7; 8 nucleotides align to TRBD2. The CDR3 contains 15 residues. The junction had 3 bases not matched to a gene; V was cut back by 0 bases and J by 2 bases. Germline CDR1 reads MNHEY; CDR2 reads SVGEGT. The CDR3 DNA reads TGTGCCAGCAGTTACTCGACGGGGGGGCCCTACGAGCAGTACGTC. Its protein product is CASSYSTGGPYEQYV.

This chain connects TRBV20-1 to TRBJ1-5; D is uncertain. This CDR3 region has 12 residues. V shed 3 bases and J shed 5 bases, with 8 bases lying between them. The germline CDR1 and CDR2 sequences are DFQATT and SNEGSKA (reference sequence). CDR3: CSASHPDQPQHF. CDR3 coding DNA: TGCAGTGCTAGTCACCCCGATCAGCCCCAGCATTTT.

The V and J genes are TRBV18 and TRBJ2-3; 7 positions match TRBD1. Germline values: CDR1 KGHSH, CDR2 LQKENI. V was clipped by 3 bases and J by 4 bases; unmatched bases: 4. This CDR3 has 14 residues. CDR3 residues: CASSPRQGPDTQYF. The DNA for the CDR3 is TGTGCCAGCTCACCTAGACAGGGCCCAGATACGCAGTATTTT.